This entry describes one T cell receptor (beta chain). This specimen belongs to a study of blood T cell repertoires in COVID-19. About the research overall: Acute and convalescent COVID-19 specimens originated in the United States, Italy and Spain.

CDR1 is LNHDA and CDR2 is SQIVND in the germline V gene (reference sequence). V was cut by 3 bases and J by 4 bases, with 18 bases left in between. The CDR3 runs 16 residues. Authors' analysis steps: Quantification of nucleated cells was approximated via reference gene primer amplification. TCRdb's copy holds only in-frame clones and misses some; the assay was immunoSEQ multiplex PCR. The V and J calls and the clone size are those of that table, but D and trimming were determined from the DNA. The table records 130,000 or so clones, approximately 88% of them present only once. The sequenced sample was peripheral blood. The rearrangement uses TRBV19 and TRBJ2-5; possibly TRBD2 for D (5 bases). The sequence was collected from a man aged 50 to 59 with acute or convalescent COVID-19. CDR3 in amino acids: CASSIGRNGIGETQYF. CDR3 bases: TGTGCCAGTAGTATCGGGCGGAACGGGATTGGAGAGACCCAGTACTTC.